The present T cell receptor beta chain was sequenced within a study of shared clonotypes between healthy human individuals. Overall study: Each donor had three CD4 naive, three CD4 memory, two CD8 naive and one CD8 memory plate. Study results and caveats: In several donors, approximately 5% of naive CD4 clonotypes appeared in common. Compared with memory subsets, naive subsets generally had larger estimated richness.

Several immunoSEQ plates received, in even portions, the genomic DNA of each subset. Assay used: immunoSEQ multiplex PCR; TCRdb lists only in-frame clones, some missing. This table has around 1.9 million clones, just under 95% appearing once. A note on this clone: Its specificity is unknown.

Germline V CDR1 and CDR2: MNHEY, SVGAGI. The V end was cut by 0 bases, the J end by 0 bases, with 10 bases between. The CDR3 loop spans 16 amino acids. Positively selected for CCR7, the CD45RO-negative cells used as naive CD8 cells excluded terminally differentiated effector memory CD45RA+ cells. This clonotype originated in a young man in good health. Some clones in this sample may be carry-over from other donors' samples. The chain carries TRBV6-5 and TRBJ2-3; D unresolved. The specimen was naive CD8+ T cells from PBMCs. The CDR3 coding sequence is TGTGCCAGCAGTTACTCCCGCTGGGGTAGCACAGATACGCAGTATTTT. It encodes CASSYSRWGSTDTQYF.